The clone carrying this T cell receptor beta chain was seen just once. The V end was cut by 4 bases, the J end by 0 bases, with 4 bases between. Germline CDR1 reads GTSNPN; CDR2 reads SVGIG (reference sequence). The CDR3 is made up of 13 amino acids. Repertoires were generated with immunoSEQ multiplex PCR, while TCRdb's copy carries only in-frame clones and drops some. The sample includes approximately 490,000 clones, about 90% seen only once; the top ten take about 0.65%. These data come from a study of blood T cell repertoires in COVID-19. Categorization into cohorts depended on clinical history that participants reported.

The V call is TRBV30, the J call TRBJ1-6; D not certain. Material: PBMCs or T cells enriched from blood (not recorded which). This sequence was found in a woman aged 18-29 years who had recovered from COVID-19. The CDR3 reads CAWTGSYNSPLHF. For the CDR3, the DNA is TGTGCCTGGACGGGCTCCTATAATTCACCCCTCCACTTT.